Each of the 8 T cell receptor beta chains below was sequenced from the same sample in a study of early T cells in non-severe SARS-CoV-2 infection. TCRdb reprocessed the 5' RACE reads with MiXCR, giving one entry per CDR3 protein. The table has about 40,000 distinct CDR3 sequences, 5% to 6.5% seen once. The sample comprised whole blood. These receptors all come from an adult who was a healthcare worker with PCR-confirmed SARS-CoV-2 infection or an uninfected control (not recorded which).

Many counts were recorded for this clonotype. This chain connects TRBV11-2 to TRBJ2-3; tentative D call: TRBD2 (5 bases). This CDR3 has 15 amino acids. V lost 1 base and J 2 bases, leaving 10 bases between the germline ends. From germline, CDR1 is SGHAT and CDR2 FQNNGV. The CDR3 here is CASSLGSGLTDTQYF. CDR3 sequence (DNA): TGTGCCAGCAGCTTAGGGTCCGGACTCACAGATACGCAGTATTTT.

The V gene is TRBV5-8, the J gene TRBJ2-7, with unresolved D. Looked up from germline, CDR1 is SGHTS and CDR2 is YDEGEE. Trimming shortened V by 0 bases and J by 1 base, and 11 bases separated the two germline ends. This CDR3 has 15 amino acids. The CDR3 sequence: CASSLESAVSYEQYF. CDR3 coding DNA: TGTGCCAGCAGCTTGGAGTCGGCAGTATCCTACGAGCAGTACTTC.

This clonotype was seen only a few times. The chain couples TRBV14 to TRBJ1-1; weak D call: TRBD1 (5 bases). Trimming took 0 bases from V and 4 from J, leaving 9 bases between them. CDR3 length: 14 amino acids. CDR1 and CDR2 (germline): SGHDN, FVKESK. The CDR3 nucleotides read TGTGCCAGCAGCCAAGATTGGGGGGGCACTGAAGCTTTCTTT. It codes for CASSQDWGGTEAFF.

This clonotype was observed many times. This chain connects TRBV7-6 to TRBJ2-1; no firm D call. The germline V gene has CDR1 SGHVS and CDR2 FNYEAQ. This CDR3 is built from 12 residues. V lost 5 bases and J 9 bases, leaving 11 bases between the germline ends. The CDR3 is CASSAYLGEQFF. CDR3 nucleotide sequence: TGTGCCAGCAGCGCCTACCTGGGTGAGCAGTTCTTC.

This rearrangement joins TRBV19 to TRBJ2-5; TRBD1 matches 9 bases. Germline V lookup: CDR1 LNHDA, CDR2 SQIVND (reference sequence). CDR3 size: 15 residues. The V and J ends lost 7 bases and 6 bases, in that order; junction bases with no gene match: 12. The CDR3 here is CASTPRADRGKTQYF. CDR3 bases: TGTGCCAGTACTCCCCGAGCGGACAGGGGAAAGACCCAGTACTTC.

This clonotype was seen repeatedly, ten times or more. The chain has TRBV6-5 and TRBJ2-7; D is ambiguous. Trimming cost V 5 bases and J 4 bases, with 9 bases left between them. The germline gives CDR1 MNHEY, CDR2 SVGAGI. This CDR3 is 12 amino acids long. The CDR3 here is CASSPSWYEQYF. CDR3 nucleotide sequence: TGTGCCAGCAGTCCTAGTTGGTACGAGCAGTACTTC.

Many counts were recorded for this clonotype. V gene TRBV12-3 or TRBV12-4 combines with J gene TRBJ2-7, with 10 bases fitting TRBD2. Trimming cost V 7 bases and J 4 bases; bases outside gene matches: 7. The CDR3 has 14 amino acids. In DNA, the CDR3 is TGTGCCAGCAACAAGCGGGGGGGATTGTACGAGCAGTACTTC. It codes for CASNKRGGLYEQYF.

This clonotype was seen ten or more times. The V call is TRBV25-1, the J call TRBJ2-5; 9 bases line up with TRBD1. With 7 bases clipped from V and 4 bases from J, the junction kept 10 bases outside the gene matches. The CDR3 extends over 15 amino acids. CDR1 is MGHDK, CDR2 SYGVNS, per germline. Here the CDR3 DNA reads TGTGCCAGCAAGTGGGGGACAGGGAAAGGAGAGACCCAGTACTTC. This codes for CASKWGTGKGETQYF.